A single sample is the source of the 24 T cell receptor beta chains below, sequenced in a study of blood T cell repertoires in COVID-19. The method was immunoSEQ multiplex PCR; TCRdb's version includes in-frame clones alone and lacks a portion of them. This sample has roughly 180,000 clones; around 77% occur once, and the top ten carry 17%. Sequenced input: peripheral blood. These receptors all stem from a man aged 55 to 69 with active or convalescent COVID-19.

The CDR3 protein is CASSLGQGARGYTF. DNA for the CDR3: TGTGCCAGCAGCTTAGGCCAGGGGGCGCGAGGCTACACCTTC. V is TRBV7-9 and J is TRBJ1-2, with 8 bases fitting TRBD1. The CDR3 consists of 14 residues. Per the germline V gene, CDR1 is SEHNR and CDR2 is FQNEAQ (reference sequence). J lost 8 bases, V lost 1 base, and 6 bases had no gene match. Variable domain in full (rest from reference TRBV7-9 and TRBJ1-2): DTGVSQNPRHKITKRGQNVTFRCDPISEHNRLYWYRQTLGQGPEFLTYFQNEAQLEKSRLLSDRFSAERPKGSFSTLEIQRTEQGDSAMYLCASSLGQGARGYTFGSGTRLTVV.

This sequence joins TRBV19 and TRBJ2-1; 11 nucleotides match TRBD2. The J segment lost 5 bases and the V segment lost 4 bases, leaving 10 bases of the junction unmatched. The CDR3 loop spans 17 amino acids. Germline CDR1 is LNHDA and CDR2 is SQIVND (reference sequence). The CDR3 loop reads CASSTVAGGPVHNEQFF. CDR3 sequence (DNA): TGTGCCAGTAGTACCGTAGCGGGAGGGCCTGTGCACAATGAGCAGTTCTTC.

The chain employs TRBV6-2 or TRBV6-3 and TRBJ2-7; 10 nucleotides align to TRBD2. This CDR3 has 17 residues. Germline values: CDR1 MNHEY, CDR2 SVGEGT. J gave up 4 bases and V 5 bases, and 14 bases lay outside the gene matches. Here the CDR3 reads CASSPAGTSDDPYEQYF. The DNA of the CDR3 is TGTGCCAGCAGTCCGGCCGGGACTAGCGACGACCCTTACGAGCAGTACTTC.

The chain combines TRBV25-1 with TRBJ2-2, with 7 positions matching TRBD1. Germline V lookup: CDR1 MGHDK, CDR2 SYGVNS. This CDR3 has 16 residues. V was pared by 3 bases and J by 2 bases, with 6 bases of the junction left unmatched. CDR3 DNA sequence: TGTGCCAGCAGTGATATAAGACAGGGAAACACCGGGGAGCTGTTTTTT. As protein: CASSDIRQGNTGELFF.

The DNA of the CDR3 is TGTGCCAGCAGCTTGTGGACAGGGGCCCTCTCTGGGGCCAACGTCCTGACTTTC. Encoded protein: CASSLWTGALSGANVLTF. The rearrangement uses TRBV7-2 and TRBJ2-6, with 9 bases that match TRBD1. Germline V gene data show CDR1 as SGHTA and CDR2 as FQGNSA. After removal of 3 bases from V and 0 bases from J, the junction contained 6 bases not matched to a gene. The CDR3 is 18 residues long.

The chain has TRBV23-1 and TRBJ2-1; the D gene is possibly TRBD1 (5 bases). TRBV23-1 carries the ORF label, with uncertain function. The CDR3 runs to 15 residues. The V gene lost 0 bases and the J gene lost 4 bases, with 10 bases spanning the gap. The CDR3 sequence is CASSQSGLRYNEQFF. DNA of the CDR3: TGCGCCAGCAGTCAATCGGGGCTCCGGTACAATGAGCAGTTCTTC.

The chain links TRBV29-1 to TRBJ2-2; 8 bases fit TRBD1. CDR3 length: 13 amino acids. Trimming removed 7 bases from V and 7 bases from J; junction bases left unmatched: 8. Germline CDR1 and CDR2: SQVTM and ANQGSEA. The CDR3 nucleotides read TGCAGCGCCTCGGTTACAGGGGGCGGGGAGCTGTTTTTT. Its translation is CSASVTGGGELFF.

This clone was seen more than once but under ten times. This chain uses TRBV7-3 with TRBJ2-2, with D unresolved. Per germline, CDR1 SGHTA and CDR2 FQGTGA. V shed 2 bases and J shed 8 bases, with 9 bases lying between them. The CDR3 is 13 amino acids. CDR3 sequence: CASSLVAAGELFF. In DNA, the CDR3 is TGTGCCAGCAGCTTAGTGGCTGCAGGGGAGCTGTTTTTT.

The chain links TRBV29-1 to TRBJ2-1; D is possibly TRBD1 (6 bases). Germline V gene sequence: CDR1 SQVTM, CDR2 ANQGSEA. The CDR3 contains 13 residues. Deletions cut 3 bases from V and 4 bases from J, with 10 bases between. The CDR3 sequence is CSVEPGEYNEQFF. CDR3 DNA: TGCAGCGTTGAGCCAGGGGAATACAATGAGCAGTTCTTC.

This chain uses TRBV30 with TRBJ1-5; D remains ambiguous. Trimming pared 5 bases from V and 4 bases from J, leaving 12 bases between. Per the germline V gene, CDR1 is GTSNPN and CDR2 is SVGIG (reference sequence). The CDR3 is made up of 13 amino acids. The CDR3 is CAWGPGYNQPQHF. CDR3 DNA: TGTGCCTGGGGCCCCGGGTATAATCAGCCCCAGCATTTT.

The rearrangement joins TRBV6-1 to TRBJ2-2; D ambiguous. The germline V gene has CDR1 MNHNS and CDR2 SASEGT. This CDR3 has 16 amino acids. The V gene lost 2 bases and the J gene lost 5 bases, with 15 bases spanning the gap. DNA of the CDR3: TGTGCCAGCAGTGAACCTCGCGGTAGTGGGACCGGGGAGCTGTTTTTT. Encoded protein: CASSEPRGSGTGELFF.

This sequence joins TRBV10-3 and TRBJ1-2; TRBD1 matches at 8 bases. Looked up from germline, CDR1 is ENHRY and CDR2 is SYGVKD. The CDR3 consists of 15 residues. J was trimmed by 6 bases and V by 3 bases; bases with no gene match: 9. The CDR3 is CAISEGRLDRDGYTF. CDR3 sequence (DNA): TGTGCCATCAGTGAAGGGAGGCTGGACAGGGATGGCTACACCTTC.

The chain employs TRBV23-1 and TRBJ1-5; the D gene is possibly TRBD1 (6 bases). TRBV23-1 is marked as an open reading frame, function uncertain. This CDR3 comprises 18 residues. Between the trimmed V and J ends, which lost 0 bases and 9 bases, there was a span of 24 bases. The DNA of the CDR3 is TGCGCCAGCAGTCAATCGCGGGCGGGGGCGCCACCGGGGGGGCCCCAGCATTTT. Amino acids: CASSQSRAGAPPGGPQHF.

The chain links TRBV7-9 to TRBJ2-5, with 7 nucleotides matching TRBD2. Germline V CDR1 and CDR2: SEHNR, FQNEAQ (reference sequence). V shed 5 bases, J shed 0 bases, and the junction held 3 bases outside the gene matches. The length of the CDR3 is 14 residues. The CDR3 reads CASSPGGYQETQYF. The CDR3 bases are TGTGCCAGCAGCCCCGGGGGGTACCAAGAGACCCAGTACTTC.

The chain carries TRBV4-2 and TRBJ1-4; unclear D gene. Germline CDR1 and CDR2: LGHNA and YNFKEQ. Trimming took 3 bases from V and 7 from J, leaving 15 bases between them. The CDR3 is made up of 15 amino acids. The DNA for the CDR3 is TGTGCCAGCAGCCACTCCCGTACCAACGGTGAAAAACTGTTTTTT. Encoded protein: CASSHSRTNGEKLFF.

This clone was counted only a few times. The V gene is TRBV11-2, the J gene TRBJ2-7; D ambiguous. Germline V gene data show CDR1 as SGHAT and CDR2 as FQNNGV. The CDR3 length is 13 residues. With 1 base removed from V and 4 bases from J, the gap between germline ends came to 8 bases. The CDR3 region is CASSLAVGYEQYF. CDR3 nucleotide sequence: TGTGCCAGCAGCTTAGCAGTCGGGTACGAGCAGTACTTC.

V and J are TRBV6-5 and TRBJ1-2, with TRBD1 as a possible D gene (6 bases). The CDR3 length is 14 residues. Trimming removed 5 bases from V and 1 base from J, with 11 bases in between. Germline CDR1 reads MNHEY; CDR2 reads SVGAGI. The CDR3 region is CASSTAGVNYGYTF. Written as DNA, the CDR3 is TGTGCCAGCAGTACTGCAGGGGTTAACTATGGCTACACCTTC.

This rearrangement joins TRBV19 to TRBJ2-1; 8 bases align to TRBD1. Unmatched junction bases numbered 10, after V lost 4 bases and J lost 5 bases. The CDR3 has 16 residues. From germline, CDR1 is LNHDA and CDR2 SQIVND (reference sequence). The DNA of the CDR3 is TGTGCCAGTAGTACTCCAGGACAGGGAAGGGACAATGAGCAGTTCTTC. This codes for CASSTPGQGRDNEQFF.

The V and J genes are TRBV30 and TRBJ1-2, with D uncertain. V lost 0 bases to trimming and J lost 2 bases, with 13 bases between them. The CDR3 runs 15 residues. Germline CDR1 is GTSNPN and CDR2 is SVGIG (reference sequence). The chain's CDR3 is CAWSVSRSPNYGYTF. The CDR3 DNA is TGTGCCTGGAGTGTATCAAGGAGCCCAAACTATGGCTACACCTTC.

This clone was observed a few times. The chain joins TRBV18 to TRBJ2-3, with D perhaps matching TRBD1 (5 bases). This CDR3 is 15 amino acids long. From germline, CDR1 is KGHSH and CDR2 LQKENI. V was clipped by 3 bases and J by 1 base, with 11 bases between them. The CDR3 region is CASSPATAGTDTQYF. CDR3 in DNA: TGTGCCAGCTCACCGGCGACAGCTGGCACAGATACGCAGTATTTT.

Only one count was recorded for this clone. The chain has TRBV2 and TRBJ2-5; 8 nucleotides match TRBD1. J gave up 3 bases and V 11 bases, and 11 bases lay outside the gene matches. The germline gives CDR1 SNHLY, CDR2 FYNNEI. The CDR3 runs to 14 residues. The CDR3 nucleotides read TGTGCCGGCCGAGAGGACAGGGCCAAAGAGACCCAGTACTTC. The encoded protein is CAGREDRAKETQYF.

This clone has just a few counts. The V call is TRBV5-1, the J call TRBJ2-2; tentative D call: TRBD1 (6 bases). The CDR3 extends over 15 amino acids. Trimming pared 5 bases from V and 0 bases from J, leaving 11 bases between. Germline loops: CDR1 SGHRS, CDR2 YFSETQ. The CDR3 coding sequence is TGCGCCAGCAGACCCGGACAGACGAACACCGGGGAGCTGTTTTTT. Translated, it gives CASRPGQTNTGELFF.

This clone was detected a few times. The chain joins TRBV4-3 to TRBJ2-4, with a tentative D call TRBD2 (5 bases). Looked up from germline, CDR1 is LGHNA and CDR2 is YSLEER. V lost 3 bases, J lost 5 bases, and 8 bases lay in between. The CDR3 covers 13 residues. CDR3 sequence (DNA): TGCGCCAGCAGCCAGGAGGCCGAAAACATTCAGTACTTC. Encoded protein: CASSQEAENIQYF.

The rearrangement joins TRBV11-2 to TRBJ1-2, with D unclear. The V and J ends lost 0 bases and 5 bases respectively, with 13 bases between them. From germline, CDR1 is SGHAT and CDR2 FQNNGV. This CDR3 has 15 residues. This chain's CDR3 is CASSLDRRVGYGYTF. The DNA of the CDR3 is TGTGCCAGCAGCTTAGATAGGAGGGTAGGGTATGGCTACACCTTC.